The rows below give T cell receptor beta chains drawn from one sample of a study of T cell responses to AZD1222 COVID-19 vaccine. TCRdb keeps only in-frame clones here, not all; method: immunoSEQ multiplex PCR. There are around 150,000 clones in the sample; around 90% occur only once, and about 3.2% lies in the top ten. Sequenced here: peripheral blood, sampled 28 days after the second AZD1222 dose. Every receptor here comes from an adult who received the AZD1222 COVID-19 vaccine. Each CDR3 is given with its conserved first and last residue. A D gene is named only where the DNA matches it firmly. Clone size is shown for a subset of rows, as once, few, many or a class of expanded clone.

TRBJ1-6,.,TRBV7-6,TRBD1,CASSPRTGLNSPLHF,TGTGCCAGCAGCCCCCGGACAGGGTTAAATTCACCCCTCCACTTT
TRBJ2-1,.,TRBV10-3,TRBD2,CAISNPSGLAHNEQFF,TGTGCCATCAGTAATCCTTCGGGACTAGCGCACAATGAGCAGTTCTTC
TRBJ2-7,.,TRBV21-1,.,CASSVIHRDRGGHEQYF,TGTGCCAGCAGCGTAATCCACCGGGACAGGGGAGGCCACGAGCAGTACTTC
TRBJ2-1,.,TRBV19,TRBD2,CASSIGGISGRKNEQFF,TGTGCCAGTAGTATAGGTGGGATTAGCGGGAGGAAGAATGAGCAGTTCTTC
TRBJ2-1,.,TRBV2,.,CASSAGTVSYNEQFF,TGTGCCAGCAGCGCCGGGACGGTCTCCTACAATGAGCAGTTCTTC
TRBJ2-3,.,TRBV30,.,CACPKGADTQYF,TGTGCCTGCCCAAAGGGGGCAGATACGCAGTATTTT
TRBJ2-7,.,TRBV30,.,CAWSDTSSYEQYF,TGTGCCTGGAGTGACACCTCCTCCTACGAGCAGTACTTC
TRBJ1-2,.,TRBV24-1,TRBD1,CATSLGQLNGYTF,TGTGCCACCAGTTTGGGACAGCTAAATGGCTACACCTTC
TRBJ2-4,.,TRBV20-1,TRBD2,CSASLAGGLAKNIQYF,TGCAGTGCTAGTCTAGCGGGAGGGCTCGCCAAAAACATTCAGTACTTC
TRBJ1-3,.,TRBV29-1,.,CSVEIGNTIYF,TGCAGCGTTGAGATCGGAAACACCATATATTTT
TRBJ1-5,.,TRBV6-6,TRBD1,CASRGTGRNEPQHF,TGTGCCAGCAGGGGGACAGGGCGGAATGAGCCCCAGCATTTT
TRBJ1-1,.,TRBV5-1,TRBD1,CASSFTGGSTNTEAFF,TGCGCCAGCAGCTTCACAGGGGGATCCACGAACACTGAAGCTTTCTTT
TRBJ2-7,few,TRBV5-8,TRBD2,CASSPGLANEQYF,TGTGCCAGCAGCCCGGGACTAGCTAACGAGCAGTACTTC
TRBJ1-2,.,TRBV29-1,.,CSVLDSMGEGYTF,TGCAGCGTTCTAGACAGCATGGGGGAAGGCTACACCTTC
TRBJ2-7,.,TRBV25-1,TRBD2,CASSAGGRENSGEQYF,TGTGCCAGCAGTGCTGGCGGGAGGGAAAACTCGGGCGAGCAGTACTTC
TRBJ1-1,.,TRBV11-2,.,CASSPGLPNTEAFF,TGTGCCAGCAGCCCGGGACTCCCGAACACTGAAGCTTTCTTT
TRBJ2-2,.,TRBV10-2,.,CASSALGPSGELFF,TGCGCCAGCAGTGCGTTAGGGCCTTCTGGGGAGCTGTTTTTT
TRBJ2-1,.,TRBV5-4,.,CASSWDSGSYNEQFF,TGTGCCAGCAGCTGGGACTCCGGCTCCTACAATGAGCAGTTCTTC
TRBJ1-2,.,TRBV19,.,CASSTGHLANYGYTF,TGTGCCAGTAGTACCGGACACTTAGCTAACTATGGCTACACCTTC
TRBJ2-1,.,TRBV5-8,.,CASSLQGMSEQFF,TGTGCCAGCAGCTTACAGGGAATGAGTGAGCAGTTCTTC
TRBJ1-1,.,TRBV25-1,.,CASSEGEVNTEAFF,TGTGCCAGCAGTGAAGGGGAGGTGAACACTGAAGCTTTCTTT
TRBJ2-7,.,TRBV30,TRBD2,CAWEGGTSGSAQYF,TGTGCCTGGGAGGGGGGAACTAGCGGGAGCGCGCAGTACTTC
TRBJ1-1,once,TRBV6-5,.,CASSYSATANTEAFF,TGTGCCAGCAGTTACTCTGCGACAGCGAACACTGAAGCTTTCTTT
TRBJ1-2,.,TRBV20-1,.,CSASSSGGYTF,TGCAGTGCTAGTTCCAGTGGTGGCTACACCTTC
TRBJ1-1,.,TRBV5-1,.,CASSPGGVNTEAFF,TGCGCCAGCAGCCCGGGTGGAGTGAACACTGAAGCTTTCTTT
TRBJ2-5,.,TRBV3-1/TRBV3-2,.,CASSQGSLAGSVETQYF,TGTGCCAGCAGCCAAGGATCGCTAGCCGGATCCGTAGAGACCCAGTACTTC
TRBJ2-7,.,TRBV10-3,.,CAISDGRGLRPSVPRYEQYF,TGTGCCATCAGTGACGGCAGGGGCTTGCGTCCCAGCGTCCCACGTTACGAGCAGTACTTC
TRBJ1-3,.,TRBV6-5,TRBD1,CASSPLGTGENTIYF,TGTGCCAGCAGCCCGCTGGGGACAGGGGAGAACACCATATATTTT
TRBJ1-1,.,TRBV24-1,.,CATSSGTNTEAFF,TGTGCCACCAGTTCGGGGACGAACACTGAAGCTTTCTTT
TRBJ2-7,.,TRBV3-1/TRBV3-2,.,CASSHETSLEGYF,TGTGCCAGCAGTCATGAGACTAGTCTAGAGGGGTACTTC
TRBJ1-1,.,TRBV2,.,CASSEWQGSRTEAFF,TGTGCCAGCAGTGAATGGCAGGGAAGTAGAACTGAAGCTTTCTTT
TRBJ2-7,.,TRBV25-1,.,CASSSDPGQYF,TGTGCCAGCAGTTCCGACCCGGGGCAGTACTTC
TRBJ1-2,.,TRBV5-1,.,CASSVGQSLNYGYTF,TGCGCCAGCAGCGTCGGACAGTCCCTGAACTATGGCTACACCTTC
TRBJ1-2,.,TRBV6-2/TRBV6-3,TRBD1,CASSPGRKQGVLNYGYTF,TGTGCCAGCAGTCCGGGGAGAAAGCAGGGGGTATTAAACTATGGCTACACCTTC
TRBJ1-1,.,TRBV2,TRBD1,CASSDQGGYTEAFF,TGTGCCAGCAGTGACCAGGGGGGGTACACTGAAGCTTTCTTT
TRBJ1-4,.,TRBV6-5,.,CASSEAPRDKLFF,TGTGCCAGCAGCGAGGCCCCCCGAGACAAACTGTTTTTT
TRBJ2-1,.,TRBV5-8,.,CASSGVGIRSYNEQFF,TGTGCCAGCAGCGGCGTCGGGATTCGCTCCTACAATGAGCAGTTCTTC
TRBJ1-3,.,TRBV6-5,.,CASSLRGQGNTIYF,TGTGCCAGCAGTTTGCGGGGGCAGGGAAACACCATATATTTT
TRBJ2-7,.,TRBV7-9,TRBD2,CASSPNLTSAYEQYF,TGTGCCAGCAGCCCGAACTTGACTAGCGCGTACGAGCAGTACTTC
TRBJ2-7,.,TRBV14,TRBD1,CASSHSTGKYYEQYF,TGTGCCAGCAGCCACTCGACAGGGAAATACTACGAGCAGTACTTC
TRBJ1-1,.,TRBV5-4,.,CASSLAVGLNTEAFF,TGTGCCAGCAGCTTGGCCGTAGGGCTGAACACTGAAGCTTTCTTT
TRBJ1-2,.,TRBV3-1/TRBV3-2,.,CASSQLGAGGYTF,TGTGCCAGCAGCCAACTAGGGGCGGGTGGCTACACCTTC
TRBJ2-3,.,TRBV2,.,CASKHRIYTDTQYF,TGTGCCAGCAAACATAGAATCTACACAGATACGCAGTATTTT
TRBJ1-2,few,TRBV5-1,TRBD1,CASSLGQGIEGYTF,TGCGCCAGCAGCTTGGGACAGGGTATAGAAGGCTACACCTTC
TRBJ1-1,.,TRBV5-1,TRBD1,CASSLAGQGNTEAFF,TGCGCCAGCAGCTTGGCAGGACAGGGAAACACTGAAGCTTTCTTT
TRBJ2-7,.,TRBV29-1,TRBD1,CSVQTGDPEQYF,TGCAGCGTGCAAACAGGGGACCCCGAGCAGTACTTC
TRBJ2-7,.,TRBV7-8,.,CASSLGGGYEQYF,TGTGCCAGCAGCTTAGGAGGAGGGTACGAGCAGTACTTC
TRBJ1-6,.,TRBV28,TRBD1,CASSLGDRANSPLHF,TGTGCCAGCAGTTTAGGGGACAGGGCTAATTCACCCCTCCACTTT
TRBJ2-1,.,TRBV6-6,TRBD1,CASSYSYRGLIYEQFF,TGTGCCAGCAGTTACTCGTACAGGGGTTTGATATATGAGCAGTTCTTC
TRBJ2-7,.,TRBV4-1,TRBD2,CASSQDRTSGSYEQYF,TGCGCCAGCAGCCAAGATAGGACTAGCGGATCCTACGAGCAGTACTTC
TRBJ2-3,.,TRBV9,TRBD2,CASSPGLAGGTDTQYF,TGTGCCAGCAGCCCTGGACTAGCGGGAGGAACAGATACGCAGTATTTT
TRBJ1-1,few,TRBV6-5,.,CASRKAQTVSTEAFF,TGTGCCAGCAGAAAGGCGCAGACCGTGAGCACTGAAGCTTTCTTT
TRBJ1-1,.,TRBV19,.,CASTLLTTGNTEAFF,TGTGCCAGTACCCTCCTTACCACGGGGAACACTGAAGCTTTCTTT
TRBJ1-5,once,TRBV3-1/TRBV3-2,.,CASSQAEGNQPQHF,TGTGCCAGCAGCCAAGCTGAGGGCAATCAGCCCCAGCATTTT
TRBJ2-5,.,TRBV3-1/TRBV3-2,TRBD1,CASSQVLGGTGMETQYF,TGTGCCAGCAGCCAAGTTCTGGGAGGGACAGGGATGGAGACCCAGTACTTC